The 17 T cell receptor beta chains presented below share a single source sample, sequenced in a study of blood T cell repertoires in COVID-19. Here immunoSEQ multiplex PCR was the method, and the copy in TCRdb shows in-frame clones only, minus some. Of about 310,000 clones detected, around 86% appear once; the ten largest clones hold 1%. The specimen was peripheral blood. The receptor set was obtained from a man aged 50 to 59 with active or convalescent COVID-19.

V usage is TRBV7-9 and J usage is TRBJ2-7; D is uncertain. Germline V gene sequence: CDR1 SEHNR, CDR2 FQNEAQ (reference sequence). The CDR3 is 12 residues long. The V gene lost 8 bases and the J gene lost 6 bases, with 14 bases spanning the gap. DNA for the CDR3: TGTGCCAGCGCCTTGGGTTCCGGCGAGCAGTACTTC. Translation gives CASALGSGEQYF.

The V and J genes are TRBV10-3 and TRBJ1-5, with no clear D. From germline, CDR1 is ENHRY and CDR2 SYGVKD. The length of the CDR3 is 16 residues. V was cut by 3 bases and J by 4 bases, with 16 bases left in between. CDR3 nucleotides: TGTGCCATCAGTGAAGGGCGGGGAGCGGGGAATCAGCCCCAGCATTTT. Protein product: CAISEGRGAGNQPQHF.

This sequence joins TRBV18 and TRBJ2-6; 7 bases fit TRBD1. CDR3 length equals 15 residues. Germline-derived CDR1 and CDR2 are KGHSH and LQKENI. With 4 bases clipped from V and 1 base from J, the junction kept 1 base outside the gene matches. The CDR3 DNA reads as TGTGCCAGCTCACTACAGGGGTCTGGGGCCAACGTCCTGACTTTC. Its translation is CASSLQGSGANVLTF.

J is TRBJ2-4 and V is TRBV3-1 (or the pseudogene TRBV3-2); TRBD2 matches at 9 bases. This CDR3 has 13 amino acids. CDR1 is LGHDT, CDR2 YNNKEL, per germline (reference sequence). V was clipped by 0 bases and J by 10 bases; unmatched bases: 1. CDR3 bases: TGTGCCAGCAGCCAAGATGCGGGGGGGATTCAGTACTTC. Its translation is CASSQDAGGIQYF.

A single count supports this clone. V and J are TRBV28 and TRBJ1-3; D gene uncertain. The V gene's germline CDR1 is MDHEN and CDR2 SYDVKM. The length of the CDR3 is 17 residues. Trimming cost V 0 bases and J 1 base, with 13 bases left between them. The CDR3 loop is CASSLWYGGQSGNTIYF. In DNA form, the CDR3 reads TGTGCCAGCAGTTTATGGTACGGAGGGCAATCTGGAAACACCATATATTTT.

This clone turned up a few times. This chain joins TRBV19 and TRBJ2-3, with TRBD2 matching 9 bases. The V and J ends lost 3 bases and 4 bases, in that order; junction bases with no gene match: 5. Germline V gene lookup returns CDR1 LNHDA and CDR2 SQIVND (reference sequence). The CDR3 length is 15 residues. The CDR3 nucleotides are TGTGCCAGTAGTATCGGCGGGAGGGCCTCAGATACGCAGTATTTT. Its translation: CASSIGGRASDTQYF.

The chain couples TRBV10-2 to TRBJ2-1; TRBD1 agrees at 8 bases. J gave up 4 bases and V 8 bases, and 13 bases lay outside the gene matches. Germline loops: CDR1 WSHSY, CDR2 SAAADI. The CDR3 contains 16 residues. DNA for the CDR3: TGCGCCAGCCTTGACAGGGGAGTGTTGTCGTACAATGAGCAGTTCTTC. This sequence encodes CASLDRGVLSYNEQFF.

This clone was found a few times. V and J are TRBV5-4 and TRBJ2-1; D uncertain. Looked up from germline, CDR1 is SGHNT and CDR2 is YYREEE (reference sequence). This CDR3 is 14 amino acids long. With 0 bases removed from V and 9 bases from J, the gap between germline ends came to 13 bases. For the CDR3, the DNA is TGTGCCAGCAGCTTGGCCACTCGGGTTTCTGAGCAGTTCTTC. Translation: CASSLATRVSEQFF.

This chain joins TRBV20-1 and TRBJ2-5; D is unresolved. V lost 6 bases and J 5 bases, leaving 10 bases between the germline ends. Germline V gene lookup returns CDR1 DFQATT and CDR2 SNEGSKA (reference sequence). The CDR3 contains 11 residues. The CDR3 reads CSAPESETQYF. CDR3 nucleotide sequence: TGCAGTGCCCCCGAGTCGGAGACCCAGTACTTC.

The chain is built from TRBV2 and TRBJ1-2; possibly TRBD1 for D (5 bases). The CDR3 is 14 amino acids. The germline V and J ends were trimmed by 1 base and 3 bases, with 9 bases remaining between them. CDR1 SNHLY and CDR2 FYNNEI come from the germline V gene. Here the CDR3 reads CASSEGRDHYGYTF. The CDR3 bases are TGTGCCAGCAGTGAAGGCAGGGATCACTATGGCTACACCTTC.

Only one count was recorded for this clone. Here the CDR3 reads CASSFSYDGLRHEKLFF. In DNA, the CDR3 is TGTGCCAGCAGTTTCTCATATGATGGGTTGAGGCATGAAAAACTGTTTTTT. The rearrangement links TRBV27 to TRBJ1-4; D not certain. Germline V gene data show CDR1 as MNHEY and CDR2 as SMNVEV (reference sequence). The V end lost 3 bases, the J end lost 6 bases, and 20 bases lay between the germline ends. This CDR3 has 17 residues.

This chain joins TRBV29-1 and TRBJ2-5; 7 nucleotides agree with TRBD2. Germline V gene data show CDR1 as SQVTM and CDR2 as ANQGSEA. This CDR3 spans 14 amino acids. V trimming: 7 bases; J trimming: 1 base; junction bases outside the gene matches: 9. CDR3 residues: CSAPGPSGQETQYF. In nucleotides, the CDR3 is TGCAGCGCCCCGGGGCCTAGCGGCCAAGAGACCCAGTACTTC.

V and J are TRBV28 and TRBJ2-5, with 15 bases fitting TRBD2. This CDR3 is 16 amino acids long. The J segment lost 4 bases and the V segment lost 2 bases, leaving 2 bases of the junction unmatched. Germline values: CDR1 MDHEN, CDR2 SYDVKM. DNA of the CDR3: TGTGCCAGCAGTTTAGGACTAGCGGGAGGGGGAGAGACCCAGTACTTC. Residues: CASSLGLAGGGETQYF.

This clone was counted a single time. The chain carries TRBV28 and TRBJ1-3; no firm D call. Germline assignment: CDR1 MDHEN and CDR2 SYDVKM. Trimming shortened V by 6 bases and J by 4 bases, and 19 bases separated the two germline ends. The CDR3 runs to 16 residues. The CDR3 DNA reads as TGTGCCAGCAGACCCCCGATGAGGGCAGCCGGAAACACCATATATTTT. This sequence encodes CASRPPMRAAGNTIYF.

This chain links TRBV29-1 with TRBJ2-1; TRBD2 matches at 8 bases. After removal of 2 bases from V and 5 bases from J, the junction contained 8 bases not matched to a gene. CDR3 length: 15 residues. Per the germline V gene, CDR1 is SQVTM and CDR2 is ANQGSEA. The CDR3 coding sequence is TGCAGCGTTGAACCCCTTGGAGCGGGAGACAATGAGCAGTTCTTC. Protein: CSVEPLGAGDNEQFF.

The J gene is TRBJ2-1, the V gene TRBV2; 10 bases align to TRBD2. Germline-derived CDR1 and CDR2 are SNHLY and FYNNEI. The CDR3 is 14 residues long. After removal of 6 bases from V and 4 bases from J, the junction contained 3 bases not matched to a gene. The CDR3 spells CASRTSGIYNEQFF. The DNA for the CDR3 is TGTGCCAGCAGAACTAGCGGGATATACAATGAGCAGTTCTTC.

The genes are TRBV30 and TRBJ1-1; 7 bases fit TRBD1. Trimming at V came to 0 bases and at J to 6 bases, leaving 4 bases not matched to a gene. This CDR3 contains 13 residues. The germline gives CDR1 GTSNPN, CDR2 SVGIG (reference sequence). The CDR3 nucleotides read TGTGCCTGGAGTGTAGACAGGGACGCTGAAGCTTTCTTT. As protein: CAWSVDRDAEAFF.